These 2 T cell receptor beta chains were all obtained from the same sample, sequenced in a study of blood T cell repertoires in COVID-19. Profiled with immunoSEQ multiplex PCR; TCRdb holds only in-frame clones, not every one. The table shows roughly 190,000 clones, with approximately 90% occurring only once. The specimen sequenced was peripheral blood. Receptors were obtained from a woman between 40 and 55 years old who had recovered from COVID-19.

J is TRBJ1-5 and V is TRBV28, with TRBD1 matching 7 bases. From germline, CDR1 is MDHEN and CDR2 SYDVKM. V dropped 3 bases and J dropped 3; count of bases not matched to a gene: 5. This CDR3 is built from 15 residues. CDR3 DNA: TGTGCCAGCAGTTTTGGGACAGAACTCAATCAGCCCCAGCATTTT. Translating gives CASSFGTELNQPQHF.

This clone turned up a few times. This chain links TRBV7-9 with TRBJ1-6, with 9 bases fitting TRBD1. Germline V gene lookup returns CDR1 SEHNR and CDR2 FQNEAQ (reference sequence). The CDR3 sequence is 19 residues long. After removal of 5 bases from V and 5 bases from J, the junction contained 16 bases not matched to a gene. Written as DNA, the CDR3 is TGTGCCAGCAGCCGAGAATACGCCGGGACAGGGATGGATAATTCACCCCTCCACTTT. It translates to CASSREYAGTGMDNSPLHF.